This entry lists 20 T cell receptor beta chains sequenced from one sample in a study of shared clonotypes between healthy human individuals. Data came from immunoSEQ multiplex PCR; TCRdb stores just in-frame clones and leaves some out. The sample shows millions of clones, 85% to 95% of them seen only once. The material sequenced was naive CD4+ T cells sorted from blood. This sample's subset: CD45RA+ positively selected. The receptors derive from a man between 18 and 35 years old in good health.

This clone has only one observation. The rearrangement joins TRBV7-9 to TRBJ1-1, with D tentatively TRBD1 (5 bases). The CDR3 loop spans 13 amino acids. Germline V gives CDR1 SEHNR, CDR2 FQNEAQ (reference sequence). The V and J ends lost 7 bases and 4 bases respectively, with 13 bases between them. DNA of the CDR3: TGTGCCAGCAACCCAACCGGGGGCACTGAAGCTTTCTTT. It yields the protein CASNPTGGTEAFF.

The V gene is TRBV2, the J gene TRBJ1-2; the D gene is possibly TRBD1 (6 bases). The CDR3 sequence is 14 residues long. Germline V gene sequence: CDR1 SNHLY, CDR2 FYNNEI. V gave up 7 bases and J gave up 1 base, with 13 bases separating them. CDR3 amino acids: CASTLGALNYGYTF. The DNA for the CDR3 is TGTGCCAGCACGCTGGGGGCGCTTAACTATGGCTACACCTTC.

The CDR3 sequence is CASHGGRATYEQYF. CDR3 DNA: TGTGCCAGCCACGGAGGGAGGGCCACCTACGAGCAGTACTTC. This chain joins TRBV6-1 and TRBJ2-7, with TRBD2 matching 7 bases. Germline CDR1 MNHNS, CDR2 SASEGT. J lost 2 bases, V lost 8 bases, and 9 bases had no gene match. The CDR3 covers 14 residues.

The chain joins TRBV5-1 to TRBJ1-6; 9 bases map to TRBD1. The CDR3 consists of 16 residues. Per the germline V gene, CDR1 is SGHRS and CDR2 is YFSETQ. V lost 0 bases and J lost 9; bases outside the gene matches: 7. The CDR3 is CASSLASGQGSSPLHF. The CDR3 coding sequence is TGCGCCAGCAGCTTGGCCTCTGGACAGGGGAGTTCACCCCTCCACTTT.

This chain links TRBV30 with TRBJ1-3, with 8 bases fitting TRBD1. Germline loops: CDR1 GTSNPN, CDR2 SVGIG (reference sequence). After removal of 1 base from V and 7 bases from J, the junction contained 6 bases not matched to a gene. This CDR3 contains 14 residues. The CDR3 DNA is TGTGCCTGGAGTGCGCTCCAGGGGGCGAACACCATATATTTT. Its protein product is CAWSALQGANTIYF.

CDR3 amino acids: CASSSGPGTDTQYF. CDR3 in DNA: TGTGCCAGCTCATCGGGACCGGGAACAGATACGCAGTATTTT. This chain uses TRBV18 with TRBJ2-3; perhaps D is TRBD1 or TRBD2 (5 bases each). The germline V gene has CDR1 KGHSH and CDR2 LQKENI. V was pared by 5 bases and J by 3 bases, with 12 bases between. The CDR3 runs 14 residues.

The V gene is TRBV18, the J gene TRBJ1-3, with D uncertain. The CDR3 loop spans 16 amino acids. V lost 3 bases and J 0 bases, leaving 12 bases between the germline ends. Germline assignment: CDR1 KGHSH and CDR2 LQKENI. In DNA form, the CDR3 reads TGTGCCAGCTCACCCCAGAACGAAGGCTCTGGAAACACCATATATTTT. It translates to CASSPQNEGSGNTIYF.

The J gene is TRBJ2-2, the V gene TRBV27; 7 bases are shared with TRBD1. Germline CDR1 reads MNHEY; CDR2 reads SMNVEV (reference sequence). The CDR3 is made up of 14 amino acids. The junction had 11 bases not matched to a gene; V was cut back by 7 bases and J by 9 bases. Here the CDR3 DNA reads TGTGCCAGCACTAAAGACAGGGCCTCCCGGGAGCTGTTTTTT. Protein product: CASTKDRASRELFF.

CDR3 in DNA: TGTGCCAGCAGTCTAGGGGCGCGGGGAGAGACCCAGTACTTC. Its translation: CASSLGARGETQYF. The chain combines TRBV28 with TRBJ2-5; D possibly corresponds to TRBD2 (6 bases). CDR1 is MDHEN and CDR2 is SYDVKM in the germline V gene. V lost 5 bases and J lost 4, with 14 bases in between. This CDR3 spans 14 amino acids.

The V call is TRBV5-6, the J call TRBJ2-2; D tentatively reads TRBD1 or TRBD2 (5 bases each). V was clipped by 3 bases and J by 6 bases, with 15 bases between them. This CDR3 comprises 15 residues. Germline CDR1 and CDR2: SGHDT and YYEEEE. The CDR3 DNA reads as TGTGCCAGCAGCTCTATGGGACCGACTGCCGGGGAGCTGTTTTTT. It is translated as CASSSMGPTAGELFF.

Notes on this clone: Distinct nucleotide sequences in the sample also encode this CDR3. This chain uses TRBV7-9 with TRBJ2-7; D may be TRBD2 (7 bases). This CDR3 comprises 15 residues. V was pared by 1 base and J by 4 bases, with 14 bases between. Germline loops: CDR1 SEHNR, CDR2 FQNEAQ (reference sequence). The CDR3 here is CASSLGTGGSYEQYF. The CDR3 coding sequence is TGTGCCAGCAGCTTAGGGACGGGGGGCTCGTACGAGCAGTACTTC.

This clone appeared once. The chain links TRBV7-9 to TRBJ2-7; 10 nucleotides match TRBD2. CDR1 is SEHNR and CDR2 is FQNEAQ in the germline V gene (reference sequence). V shed 5 bases, J shed 4 bases, and the junction held 2 bases outside the gene matches. CDR3 length equals 13 residues. CDR3 sequence: CASSRTSGYEQYF. CDR3 bases: TGTGCCAGCAGCAGGACTAGCGGTTACGAGCAGTACTTC.

The J gene is TRBJ1-1, the V gene TRBV7-2; D unresolved. With 3 bases removed from V and 1 base from J, the gap between germline ends came to 9 bases. Germline CDR1 and CDR2: SGHTA and FQGNSA. The CDR3 is 14 residues long. CDR3 protein: CASSFKPGNTEAFF. As DNA, the CDR3 is TGTGCCAGCAGCTTTAAACCCGGGAACACTGAAGCTTTCTTT.

This chain connects TRBV11-2 to TRBJ2-7; D not resolved. This CDR3 contains 15 residues. Per the germline V gene, CDR1 is SGHAT and CDR2 is FQNNGV. V shed 5 bases and J shed 3 bases, with 17 bases lying between them. DNA for the CDR3: TGTGCCAGCAGCCGTGAGCGCGAACTGAACTACGAGCAGTACTTC. Protein: CASSRERELNYEQYF. Full variable domain (outside the CDR3, taken from reference TRBV11-2 and TRBJ2-7): EAGVAQSPRYKIIEKRQSVAFWCNPISGHATLYWYQQILGQGPKLLIQFQNNGVVDDSQLPKDRFSAERLKGVDSTLKIQPAKLEDSAVYLCASSRERELNYEQYFGPGTRLTVT.

The rearrangement joins TRBV2 to TRBJ1-2, with D hard to call. The germline V and J ends were trimmed by 6 bases and 4 bases, with 12 bases remaining between them. CDR3 length: 13 residues. Germline CDR1 reads SNHLY; CDR2 reads FYNNEI. CDR3 in DNA: TGTGCCAGCAGAATAGACACGAGCTATGGCTACACCTTC. Its translation: CASRIDTSYGYTF.

The rearrangement links TRBV4-1 to TRBJ2-5, with 7 bases lining up with TRBD1. V lost 4 bases, J lost 2 bases, and 10 bases stayed unmatched. There are 16 residues in the CDR3. Germline CDR1 is MGHRA and CDR2 is YSYEKL. CDR3 amino acids: CASSLQPTGRQETQYF. The CDR3 DNA reads as TGCGCCAGCAGCCTCCAGCCGACAGGGCGACAAGAGACCCAGTACTTC.

This chain links TRBV7-2 with TRBJ2-7; 10 nucleotides align to TRBD1. Germline V gene data show CDR1 as SGHTA and CDR2 as FQGNSA. V lost 5 bases and J lost 2; bases outside the gene matches: 15. The CDR3 has 18 residues. The DNA of the CDR3 is TGTGCCAGCAGCCAACTCCCGTTGTTGGGACAGGGGACCTACGAGCAGTACTTC. This encodes CASSQLPLLGQGTYEQYF.

The J gene is TRBJ2-1, the V gene TRBV5-6; D unresolved. The germline V gene has CDR1 SGHDT and CDR2 YYEEEE. This CDR3 spans 17 amino acids. Trimming took 0 bases from V and 0 from J, leaving 13 bases between them. The chain's CDR3 is CASSLEWQPSSYNEQFF. CDR3 sequence (DNA): TGTGCCAGCAGCTTGGAATGGCAGCCGAGCTCCTACAATGAGCAGTTCTTC. The whole variable domain, filled in from reference TRBV5-6 and TRBJ2-1, reads DAGVTQSPTHLIKTRGQQVTLRCSPKSGHDTVSWYQQALGQGPQFIFQYYEEEERQRGNFPDRFSGHQFPNYSSELNVNALLLGDSALYLCASSLEWQPSSYNEQFFGPGTRLTVL.

The chain carries TRBV5-4 and TRBJ2-1, with a weak D call TRBD2 (5 bases). CDR3 size: 16 residues. V gave up 4 bases and J gave up 4 bases, with 18 bases separating them. Germline CDR1 SGHNT, CDR2 YYREEE (reference sequence). The CDR3 DNA reads as TGTGCCAGCAGCGCGCAACCCGGCAGCGGATACAATGAGCAGTTCTTC. Amino acid sequence: CASSAQPGSGYNEQFF.

The chain employs TRBV18 and TRBJ2-7; tentative D call: TRBD2 (5 bases). V was cut by 3 bases and J by 2 bases, with 11 bases left in between. This CDR3 contains 14 residues. CDR1 KGHSH and CDR2 LQKENI come from the germline V gene. The DNA of the CDR3 is TGTGCCAGCTCACCGAGGCGGGCCGCCTACGAGCAGTACTTC. Its translation is CASSPRRAAYEQYF. The full variable domain, with the rest looked up from reference TRBV18 and TRBJ2-7, is NAGVMQNPRHLVRRRGQEARLRCSPMKGHSHVYWYRQLPEEGLKFMVYLQKENIIDESGMPKERFSAEFPKEGPSILRIQQVVRGDSAAYFCASSPRRAAYEQYFGPGTRLTVT.